Detailed here is one T cell receptor beta chain. This clonotype was seen many times. What antigen it recognizes has not been identified. The record has no base qualities; no much larger clone is one base away. This sample is part of a study of glioma-infiltrating T cells (dated by TCRdb to 2015 to 2016). Regarding the research as a whole: The study sequenced TCR alpha- and beta-chain repertoires from glioma tissue, from non-neoplastic brain tissue and from matched peripheral blood mononuclear cells. To gauge divergence between tissue and blood T-cell populations, every tissue-infiltrating repertoire was compared against the peripheral blood repertoire from the same patient. The paired cohort comprised three low-grade glioma patients, about eight primary glioblastoma patients and three non-glioma patients contributing non-neoplastic brain tissue.

The iRepertoire nested amplicon-rescue multiplex PCR (arm-PCR) platform was used to amplify TCR alpha and beta CDR3 regions from RNA. The input for one-step reverse transcription and amplification was 100-400 ng of either tissue mRNA or PBMC total RNA. Following bead purification, Illumina adapters were added by a secondary multiplex PCR, and the libraries were gel-purified between 200 and 400 bp. Libraries carried internal 6-nucleotide barcodes used for demultiplexing. Sequencing of the libraries was done on an Illumina MiSeq using 2x220 or 2x250 nucleotide paired-end reads. Turning to the authors' computational methods: Paired reads were merged with FLASH 1.2.11 and aligned to the GRCh37 human genome with BWA-MEM before extracting TRA and TRB reads. An IMGT-derived reference of cassette sequences and CDR3 motifs, with pseudogenes included, was used for V and J assignment. Reads were translated in three frames, and productive CDR3s were defined by a C…FGXG motif without stop codons. Unique combinations of V-J cassette pair and CDR3 amino acid sequence were defined as clonotypes. Hamming distance filtering was applied to reads, with thresholds set by the sequence error rate of each sample in mapped regions. Clones were called with MiXCR by TCRdb after fastp trimmed the public reads at Q25, and only in-frame beta chains were retained. CDR3 protein duplicates are merged, each entry listing the most common genes and DNA. These V and J calls are TCRdb output, not the study's own analysis. The sample profile shows approximately 120,000 distinct CDR3 sequences; about 25% of them were found once. Around 30% of the sample goes to the ten largest clones.

V is clipped by 2 bases and J by 2 bases, and the sequence between their germline boundaries is 8 bases long. Spanning cysteine to phenylalanine, the CDR3 consists of 13 amino acids. Only the CDR3 portion is preserved as DNA: 39 bases, with reading frame beginning at the first base. Per the germline V gene (reference sequence), DFQATT is the CDR1 and SNEGSKA is the CDR2. The investigation overall reported the following: Very few CDR3 sequences were shared between tissue and blood, attributed to high CDR3 diversity and limited sampling. VJ-independent divergence between tissue and blood was below expectation in non-neoplastic patients but above expectation in all gliomas, especially low-grade gliomas. Group comparisons were based on small numbers of patients: three non-neoplastic, three low-grade glioma and several glioblastoma patients.

The clonotype was recovered from a human donor with low-grade glioma or glioblastoma, undergoing nonglioma brain surgery, or in good health (not recorded which). The V and J genes are TRBV20-1 and TRBJ2-3; the D gene is unclear. The sample consisted of glioma tissue, nonneoplastic brain tissue, or PBMCs (not recorded which). The DNA sequence reads TGCAGTGCTAGAAGGTCCCTCACAGATACGCAGTATTTT. Its translation is CSARRSLTDTQYF.